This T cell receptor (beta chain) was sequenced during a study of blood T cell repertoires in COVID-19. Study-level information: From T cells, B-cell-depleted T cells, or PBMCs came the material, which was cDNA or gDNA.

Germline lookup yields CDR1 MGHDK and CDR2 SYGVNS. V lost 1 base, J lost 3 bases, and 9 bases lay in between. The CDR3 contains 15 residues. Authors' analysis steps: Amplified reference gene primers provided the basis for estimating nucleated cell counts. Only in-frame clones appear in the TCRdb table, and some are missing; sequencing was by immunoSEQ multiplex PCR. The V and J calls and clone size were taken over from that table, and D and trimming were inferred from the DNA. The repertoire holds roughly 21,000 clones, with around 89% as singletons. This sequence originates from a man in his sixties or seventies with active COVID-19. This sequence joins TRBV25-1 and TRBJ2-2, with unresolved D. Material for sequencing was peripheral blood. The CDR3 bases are TGTGCCAGCAGTGAATGGGTCGGAGACACCGGGGAGCTGTTTTTT. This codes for CASSEWVGDTGELFF.